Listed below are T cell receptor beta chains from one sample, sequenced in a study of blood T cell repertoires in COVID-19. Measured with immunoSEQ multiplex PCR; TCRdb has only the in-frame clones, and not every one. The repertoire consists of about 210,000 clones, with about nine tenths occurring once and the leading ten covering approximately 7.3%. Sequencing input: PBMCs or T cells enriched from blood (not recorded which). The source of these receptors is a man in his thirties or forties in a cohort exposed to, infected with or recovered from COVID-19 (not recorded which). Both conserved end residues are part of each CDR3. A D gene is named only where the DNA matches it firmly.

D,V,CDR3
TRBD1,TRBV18,CASSPRTGAETQYF
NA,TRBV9,CASSVGSGNQPQHF
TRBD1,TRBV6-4,CASSESTMTGGREKLFF
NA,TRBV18,CASSPPLTGSTEAFF
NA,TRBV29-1,CSTKGGYANEAFF
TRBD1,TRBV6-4,CASSPGQGAAGANVLTF
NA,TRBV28,CASSLSGINQPQHF
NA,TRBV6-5,CASSSEDGLNEKLFF
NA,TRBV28,CASSPSRMPYSGNTIYF
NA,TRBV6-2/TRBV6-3,CASSYSIAGANYGYTF
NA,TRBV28,CASSSFTTGSQYF
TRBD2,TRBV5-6,CASSLEIAGDTQYF
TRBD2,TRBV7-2,CASSLASTSATSTDTQYF
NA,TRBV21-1,CASISKDSGDSPQHF
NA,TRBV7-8,CASSLAHSRGLSYNEQFF
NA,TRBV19,CASRSFSSYEQYF
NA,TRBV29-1,CSVETSEPTGELFF
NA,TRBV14,CASRLGGAAYNEQFF
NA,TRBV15,CATRLYVGPGEKDGYTF
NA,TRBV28,CASSLPGTGEQYF
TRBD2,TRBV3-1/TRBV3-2,CASSQTSGTYNEQFF
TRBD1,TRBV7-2,CASSASVGTGGDGYTF
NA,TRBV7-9,CASSLAQGRETQYF
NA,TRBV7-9,CASSLEGKETQYF
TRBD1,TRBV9,CASSGTGTGITGELFF
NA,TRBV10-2,CASSDEAVWIYNEQFF
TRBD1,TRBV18,CASSLLGQGSNTEAFF
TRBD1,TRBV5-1,CASSLEMTGDYMGYTF
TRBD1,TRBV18,CASSPIDRGHEQYF
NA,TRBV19,CASSSYRPGQNTEAFF
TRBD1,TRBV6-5,CASKGGQGASGYTF
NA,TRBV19,CASSINDRYEQYF
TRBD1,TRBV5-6,CASSFLHRGLKFYEQYF
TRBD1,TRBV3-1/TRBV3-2,CASSPRQGTSSGANVLTF
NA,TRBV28,CASSNSPKDRIGKTQYF
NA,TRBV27,CASSWGLSYNEQFF
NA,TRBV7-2,CASSFRANYGYTF
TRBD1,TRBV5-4,CASSPRTGDSNYGYTF
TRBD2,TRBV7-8,CASYPSGRRETQYF
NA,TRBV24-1,CATSDSLRDTEAFF
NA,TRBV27,CASSLRTDGTEAFF
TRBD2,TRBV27,CASSKRTSGSYNEQFF
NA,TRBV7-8,CASSLVGGQRYTF
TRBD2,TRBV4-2,CASSQDGLAGTYNEQFF
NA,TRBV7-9,CASSLAIEKLFF
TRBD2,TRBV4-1,CASSQEGLDTDTQYF
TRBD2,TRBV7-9,CASTTPKLAGVLDEQFF
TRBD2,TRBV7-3,CASSLIGAGGLYNEQFF
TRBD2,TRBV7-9,CASSLDLAGDTQYF
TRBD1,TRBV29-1,CSAALRGTGQYF
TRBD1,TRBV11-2,CASSRRTGGNEQYF
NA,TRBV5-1,CASSLGLWRDNEKLFF
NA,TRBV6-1,CASSDWRLNTEAFF
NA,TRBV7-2,CASSLVFGGIGEQFF